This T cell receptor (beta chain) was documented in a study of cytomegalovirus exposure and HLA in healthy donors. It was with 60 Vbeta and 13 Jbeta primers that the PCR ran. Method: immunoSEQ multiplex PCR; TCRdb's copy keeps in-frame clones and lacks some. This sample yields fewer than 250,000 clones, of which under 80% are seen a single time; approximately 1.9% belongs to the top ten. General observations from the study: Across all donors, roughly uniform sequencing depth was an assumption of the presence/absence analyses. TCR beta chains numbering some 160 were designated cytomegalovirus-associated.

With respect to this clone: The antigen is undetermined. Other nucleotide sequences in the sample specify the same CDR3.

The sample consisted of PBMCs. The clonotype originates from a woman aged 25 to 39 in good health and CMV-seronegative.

CDR3 loop: CASSGGGTGELFF. CDR3 in DNA: TGTGCCAGCAGTGGGGGCGGCACCGGGGAGCTGTTTTTT. The V gene is TRBV2, the J gene TRBJ2-2, with D possibly TRBD1 on 5 matching bases. Trimming pared 4 bases from V and 4 bases from J, leaving 7 bases between. The length of the CDR3 is 13 residues. Looked up from germline, CDR1 is SNHLY and CDR2 is FYNNEI.